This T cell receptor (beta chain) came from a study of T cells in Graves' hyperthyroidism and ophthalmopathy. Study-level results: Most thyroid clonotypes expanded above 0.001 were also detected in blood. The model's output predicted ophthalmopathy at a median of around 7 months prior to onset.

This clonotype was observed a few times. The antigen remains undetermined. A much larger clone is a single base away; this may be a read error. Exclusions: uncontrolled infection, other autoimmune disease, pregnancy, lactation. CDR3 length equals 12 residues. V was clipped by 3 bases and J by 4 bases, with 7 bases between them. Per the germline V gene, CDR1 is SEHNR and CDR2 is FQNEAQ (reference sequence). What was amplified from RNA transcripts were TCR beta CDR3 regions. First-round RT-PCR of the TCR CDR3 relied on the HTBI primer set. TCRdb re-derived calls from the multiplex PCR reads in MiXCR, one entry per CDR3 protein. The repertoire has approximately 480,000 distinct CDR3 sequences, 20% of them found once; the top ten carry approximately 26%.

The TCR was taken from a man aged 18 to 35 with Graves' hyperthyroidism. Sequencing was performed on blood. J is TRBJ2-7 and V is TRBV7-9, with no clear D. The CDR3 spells CASSFGEYEQYF. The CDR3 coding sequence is TGTGCCAGCAGCTTTGGGGAATACGAGCAGTACTTC.